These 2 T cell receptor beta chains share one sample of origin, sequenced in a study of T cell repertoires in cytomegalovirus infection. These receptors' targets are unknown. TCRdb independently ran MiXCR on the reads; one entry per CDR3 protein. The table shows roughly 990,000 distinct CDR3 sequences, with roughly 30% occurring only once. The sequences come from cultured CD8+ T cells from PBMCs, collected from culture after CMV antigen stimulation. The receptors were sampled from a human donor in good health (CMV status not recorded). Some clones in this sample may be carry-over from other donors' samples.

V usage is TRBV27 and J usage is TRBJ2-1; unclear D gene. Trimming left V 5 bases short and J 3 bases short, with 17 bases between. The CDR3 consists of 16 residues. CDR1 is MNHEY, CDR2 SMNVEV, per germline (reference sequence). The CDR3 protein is CASSITSNPFYNEQFF. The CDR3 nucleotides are TGTGCCAGCAGTATAACTTCGAACCCTTTCTACAATGAGCAGTTCTTC.

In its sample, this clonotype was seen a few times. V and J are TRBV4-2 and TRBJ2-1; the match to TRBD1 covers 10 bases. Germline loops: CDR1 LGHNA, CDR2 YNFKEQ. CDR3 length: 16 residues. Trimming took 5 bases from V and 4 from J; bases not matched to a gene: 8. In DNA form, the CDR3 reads TGTGCCAGCAGCGACCGGGACAGGGGAGTTTACAATGAGCAGTTCTTC. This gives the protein CASSDRDRGVYNEQFF.